This is a list of T cell receptor beta chains from one sample in a study of blood T cell repertoires in COVID-19. Data came from immunoSEQ multiplex PCR; TCRdb stores just in-frame clones and leaves some out. The sample has 85,000 to 130,000 clones, under 90% seen once. The sample consisted of peripheral blood. The receptor source for this set is a woman aged 60-75 years with acute or convalescent COVID-19. Both conserved end residues are part of each CDR3. The D gene is left open where the match is weak. A clone size is listed for some rows: how often the clone was seen (once, few, many), or a class if it is expanded.

length	V	J	D	size	CDR3	DNA
15	TRBV5-8	TRBJ2-7	.	.	CASSLGGTASYEQYF	TGTGCCAGCAGCTTGGGCGGGACAGCGTCCTACGAGCAGTACTTC
15	TRBV29-1	TRBJ2-1	TRBD2	.	CSVDAWTSGSNEQFF	TGCAGCGTTGACGCCTGGACTAGCGGGAGCAATGAGCAGTTCTTC
15	TRBV4-1	TRBJ2-1	.	.	CASSQDSRVYNEQFF	TGCGCCAGCAGCCAAGATTCCAGGGTCTACAATGAGCAGTTCTTC
15	TRBV18	TRBJ1-1	TRBD1	.	CASSRNTGENTEAFF	TGTGCCAGCTCACGTAATACAGGGGAGAACACTGAAGCTTTCTTT
15	TRBV3-1/TRBV3-2	TRBJ2-5	.	.	CASSLNAGQWETQYF	TGTGCCAGCAGCTTGAATGCAGGGCAATGGGAGACCCAGTACTTC
17	TRBV25-1	TRBJ1-1	.	.	CASSEPTLPGLGTEAFF	TGTGCCAGCAGTGAGCCTACCCTACCAGGGCTTGGCACTGAAGCTTTCTTT
15	TRBV28	TRBJ1-5	.	.	CASRPQTGGNQPQHF	TGTGCCAGCAGACCCCAGACAGGTGGCAATCAGCCCCAGCATTTT
15	TRBV6-1	TRBJ1-3	.	.	CASSEAPGSGNTIYF	TGTGCCAGCAGTGAGGCCCCTGGCTCTGGAAACACCATATATTTT
16	TRBV3-1/TRBV3-2	TRBJ1-5	TRBD1	.	CASSQGFQGGGQPQHF	TGTGCCAGCAGCCAAGGATTCCAGGGGGGAGGCCAGCCCCAGCATTTT
13	TRBV7-8	TRBJ1-5	.	.	CASSSTGGGPQHF	TGTGCCAGCAGCTCAACGGGGGGCGGGCCCCAGCATTTT
14	TRBV2	TRBJ2-7	TRBD1	.	CASNLGGITYEQYF	TGTGCCAGCAATTTAGGGGGCATCACCTACGAGCAGTACTTC
15	TRBV6-5	TRBJ2-7	TRBD2	few	CASSPPAGGPHEQYF	TGTGCCAGCAGTCCCCCAGCGGGAGGGCCCCACGAGCAGTACTTC
15	TRBV19	TRBJ2-3	TRBD1	.	CASSPTGEAADTQYF	TGTGCCAGTAGTCCCACAGGGGAAGCTGCAGATACGCAGTATTTT
18	TRBV5-1	TRBJ2-2	TRBD2	.	CASSLVFQAGGITGELFF	TGCGCCAGCAGCTTGGTCTTTCAAGCGGGGGGAATCACCGGGGAGCTGTTTTTT
12	TRBV5-1	TRBJ2-7	.	.	CASFDNSYEQYF	TGCGCCAGCTTCGACAACTCCTACGAGCAGTACTTC
14	TRBV2	TRBJ1-2	TRBD1	.	CASRRTGQGSGYTF	TGTGCCAGCAGGCGCACGGGACAGGGCTCCGGCTACACCTTC
14	TRBV7-3	TRBJ1-2	.	.	CASSLTQGLEGYTF	TGTGCCAGCAGCTTAACTCAGGGCCTCGAGGGCTACACCTTC